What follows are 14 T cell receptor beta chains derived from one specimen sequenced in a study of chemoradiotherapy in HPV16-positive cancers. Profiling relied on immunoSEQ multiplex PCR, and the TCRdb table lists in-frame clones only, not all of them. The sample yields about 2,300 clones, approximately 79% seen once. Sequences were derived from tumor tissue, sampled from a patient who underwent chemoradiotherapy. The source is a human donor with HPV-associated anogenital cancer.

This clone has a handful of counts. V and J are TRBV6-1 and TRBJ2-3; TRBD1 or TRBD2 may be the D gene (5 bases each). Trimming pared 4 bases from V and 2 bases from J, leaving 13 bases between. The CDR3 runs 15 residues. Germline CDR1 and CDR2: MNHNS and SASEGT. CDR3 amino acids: CASSGRDGPTDTQYF. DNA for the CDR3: TGTGCCAGCAGTGGCCGGGACGGACCCACAGATACGCAGTATTTT.

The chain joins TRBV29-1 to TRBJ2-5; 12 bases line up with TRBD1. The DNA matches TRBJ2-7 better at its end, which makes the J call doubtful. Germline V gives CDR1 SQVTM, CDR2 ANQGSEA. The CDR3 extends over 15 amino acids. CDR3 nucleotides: TGCAGCGCTGGGGGCGGGACAGGGGGCTCGAACGAGCAGTACTTC. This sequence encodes CSAGGGTGGSNEQYF.

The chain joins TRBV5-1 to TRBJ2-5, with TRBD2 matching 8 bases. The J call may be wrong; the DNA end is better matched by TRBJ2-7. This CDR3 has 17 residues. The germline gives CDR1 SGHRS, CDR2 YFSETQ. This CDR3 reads CASSSGLGTSGTYEQYF. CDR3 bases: TGCGCCAGCAGCTCTGGACTGGGAACTAGCGGAACCTACGAGCAGTACTTC.

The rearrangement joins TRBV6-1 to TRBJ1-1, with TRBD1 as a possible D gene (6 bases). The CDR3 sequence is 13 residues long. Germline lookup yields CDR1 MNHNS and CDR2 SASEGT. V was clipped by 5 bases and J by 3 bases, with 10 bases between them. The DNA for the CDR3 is TGTGCCAGCAGTCGACAGGCTCACACTGAAGCTTTCTTT. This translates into CASSRQAHTEAFF.

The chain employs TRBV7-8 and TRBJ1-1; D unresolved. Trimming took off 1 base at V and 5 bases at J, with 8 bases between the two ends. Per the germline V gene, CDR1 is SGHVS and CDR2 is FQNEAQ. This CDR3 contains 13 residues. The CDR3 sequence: CASSLDSGTEAFF. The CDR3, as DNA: TGTGCCAGCAGCTTAGATTCGGGGACTGAAGCTTTCTTT.

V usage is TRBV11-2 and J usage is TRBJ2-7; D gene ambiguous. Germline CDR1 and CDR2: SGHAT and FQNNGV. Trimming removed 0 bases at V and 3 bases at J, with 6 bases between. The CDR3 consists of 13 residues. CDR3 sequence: CASSLDRGYEQYF. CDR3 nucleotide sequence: TGTGCCAGCAGCTTAGATCGTGGCTACGAGCAGTACTTC.

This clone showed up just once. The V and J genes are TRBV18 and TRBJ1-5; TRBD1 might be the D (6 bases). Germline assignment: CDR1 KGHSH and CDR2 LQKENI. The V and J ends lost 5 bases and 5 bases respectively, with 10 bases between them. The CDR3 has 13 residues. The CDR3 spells CASSSNRDQPQHF. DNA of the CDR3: TGTGCCAGCTCATCGAACAGGGATCAGCCCCAGCATTTT.

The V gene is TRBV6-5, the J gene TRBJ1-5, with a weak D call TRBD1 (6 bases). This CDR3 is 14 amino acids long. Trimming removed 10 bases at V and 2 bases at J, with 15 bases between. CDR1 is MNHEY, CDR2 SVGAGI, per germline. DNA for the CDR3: TGTGCCACCCGGAGGGGGGCAGGCAATCAGCCCCAGCATTTT. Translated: CATRRGAGNQPQHF.

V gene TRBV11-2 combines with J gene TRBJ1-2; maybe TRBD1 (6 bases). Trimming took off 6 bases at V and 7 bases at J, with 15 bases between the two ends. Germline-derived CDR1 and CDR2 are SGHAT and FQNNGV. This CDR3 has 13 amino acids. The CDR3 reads CASSSTGYLGYTF. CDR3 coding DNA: TGTGCCAGCAGTTCAACAGGGTATCTTGGCTACACCTTC.

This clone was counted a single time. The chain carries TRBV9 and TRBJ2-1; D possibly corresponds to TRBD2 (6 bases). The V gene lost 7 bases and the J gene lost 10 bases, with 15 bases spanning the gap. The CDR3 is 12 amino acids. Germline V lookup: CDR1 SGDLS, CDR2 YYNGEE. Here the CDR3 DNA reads TGTGCCAGCCCGGGCGCGGGGTACGAGCAGTTCTTC. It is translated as CASPGAGYEQFF.

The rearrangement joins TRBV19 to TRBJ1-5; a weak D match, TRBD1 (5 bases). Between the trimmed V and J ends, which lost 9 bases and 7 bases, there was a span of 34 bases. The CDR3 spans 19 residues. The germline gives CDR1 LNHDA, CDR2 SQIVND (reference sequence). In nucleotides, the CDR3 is TGTGCCAGCCTCCGGGGACTGGGATTTTTAGGAGTGAATGGACAGCCCCAGCATTTT. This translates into CASLRGLGFLGVNGQPQHF.

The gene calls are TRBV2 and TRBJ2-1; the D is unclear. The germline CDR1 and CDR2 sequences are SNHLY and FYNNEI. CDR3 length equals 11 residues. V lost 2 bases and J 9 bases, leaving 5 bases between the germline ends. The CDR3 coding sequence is TGTGCCAGCAGTGAAACCCGTGAGCAGTTCTTC. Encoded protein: CASSETREQFF.

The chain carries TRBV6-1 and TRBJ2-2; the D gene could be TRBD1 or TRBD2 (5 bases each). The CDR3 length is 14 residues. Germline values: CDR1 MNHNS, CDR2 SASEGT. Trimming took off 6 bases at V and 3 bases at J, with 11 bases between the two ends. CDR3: CASRRQGDTGELFF. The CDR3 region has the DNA TGTGCCAGCAGGCGGCAGGGAGACACCGGGGAGCTGTTTTTT.

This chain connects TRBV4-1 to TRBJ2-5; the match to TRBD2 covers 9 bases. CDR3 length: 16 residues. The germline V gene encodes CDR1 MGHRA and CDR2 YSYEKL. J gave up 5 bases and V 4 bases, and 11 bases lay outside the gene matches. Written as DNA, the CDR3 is TGCGCCAGCAGCCTCATTAGCGGGGGAGGGCAGGAGACCCAGTACTTC. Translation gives CASSLISGGGQETQYF.